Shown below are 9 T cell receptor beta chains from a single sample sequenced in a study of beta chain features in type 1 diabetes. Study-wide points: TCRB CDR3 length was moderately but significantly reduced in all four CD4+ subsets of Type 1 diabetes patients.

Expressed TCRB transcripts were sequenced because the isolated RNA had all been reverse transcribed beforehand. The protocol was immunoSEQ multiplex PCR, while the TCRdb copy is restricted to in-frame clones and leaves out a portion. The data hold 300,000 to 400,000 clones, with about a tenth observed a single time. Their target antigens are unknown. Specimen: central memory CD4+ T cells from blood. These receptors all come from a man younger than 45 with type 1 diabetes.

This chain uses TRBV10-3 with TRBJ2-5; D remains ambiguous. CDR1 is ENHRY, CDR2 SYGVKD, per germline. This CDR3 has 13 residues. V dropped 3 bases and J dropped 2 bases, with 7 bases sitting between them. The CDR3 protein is CAISEGRQETQYF. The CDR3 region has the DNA TGTGCCATCAGTGAAGGACGGCAAGAGACCCAGTACTTC.

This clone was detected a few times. The CDR3 region is CASSPGRETNEKLFF. The CDR3, as DNA: TGTGCCAGCAGCCCGGGCAGGGAGACCAATGAAAAACTGTTTTTT. The J gene is TRBJ1-4, the V gene TRBV11-3; tentatively, D is TRBD1 (5 bases). V was clipped by 5 bases and J by 5 bases, with 15 bases between them. Germline-derived CDR1 and CDR2 are SGHNT and YENEEA. The CDR3 totals 15 residues.

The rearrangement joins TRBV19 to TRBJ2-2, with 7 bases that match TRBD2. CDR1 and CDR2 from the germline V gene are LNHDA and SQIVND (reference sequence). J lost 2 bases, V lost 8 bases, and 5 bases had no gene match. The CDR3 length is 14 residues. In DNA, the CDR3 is TGTGCCAGTGGCAAGCGGGGTAACACCGGGGAGCTGTTTTTT. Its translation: CASGKRGNTGELFF.

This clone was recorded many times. The CDR3 DNA is TGTGCCAGCGGGCCCTCGTCAGCGAACACCGGGGAGCTGTTTTTT. Amino acid sequence: CASGPSSANTGELFF. The gene calls are TRBV28 and TRBJ2-2; D not resolved. The V end lost 8 bases, the J end lost 0 bases, and 13 bases lay between the germline ends. The CDR3 has 15 amino acids. The V gene's germline CDR1 is MDHEN and CDR2 SYDVKM.

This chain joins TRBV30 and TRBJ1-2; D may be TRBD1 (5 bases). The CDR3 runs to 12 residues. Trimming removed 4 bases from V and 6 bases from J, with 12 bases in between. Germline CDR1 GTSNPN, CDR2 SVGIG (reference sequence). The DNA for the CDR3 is TGTGCCTGGAAGGGGACCGGGAATGGCTACACCTTC. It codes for CAWKGTGNGYTF.

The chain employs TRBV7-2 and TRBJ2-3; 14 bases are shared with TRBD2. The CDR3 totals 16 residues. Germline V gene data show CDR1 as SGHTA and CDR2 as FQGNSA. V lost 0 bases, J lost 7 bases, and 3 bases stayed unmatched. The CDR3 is CASSLAGTSGGNTQYF. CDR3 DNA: TGTGCCAGCAGCTTAGCCGGGACTAGCGGGGGAAATACGCAGTATTTT.

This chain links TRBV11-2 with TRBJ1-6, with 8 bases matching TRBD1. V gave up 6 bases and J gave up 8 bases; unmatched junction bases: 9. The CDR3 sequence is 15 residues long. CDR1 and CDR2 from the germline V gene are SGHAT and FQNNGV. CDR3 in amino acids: CASSYFGQGDSPLHF. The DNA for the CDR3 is TGTGCCAGCAGTTACTTTGGACAGGGCGATTCACCCCTCCACTTT. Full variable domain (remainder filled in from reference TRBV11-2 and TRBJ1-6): EAGVAQSPRYKIIEKRQSVAFWCNPISGHATLYWYQQILGQGPKLLIQFQNNGVVDDSQLPKDRFSAERLKGVDSTLKIQPAKLEDSAVYLCASSYFGQGDSPLHFGNGTRLTVT.

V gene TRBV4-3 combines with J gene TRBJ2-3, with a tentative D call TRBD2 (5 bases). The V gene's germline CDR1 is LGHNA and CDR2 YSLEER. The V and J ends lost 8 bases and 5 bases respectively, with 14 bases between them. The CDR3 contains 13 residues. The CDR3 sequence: CASAPRRGDTQYF. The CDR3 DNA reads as TGCGCCAGCGCGCCAAGACGGGGAGATACGCAGTATTTT.

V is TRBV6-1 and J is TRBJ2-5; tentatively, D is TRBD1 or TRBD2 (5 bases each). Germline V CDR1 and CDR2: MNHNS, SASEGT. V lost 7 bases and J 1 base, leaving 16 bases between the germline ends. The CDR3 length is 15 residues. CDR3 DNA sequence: TGTGCCAGCAAAAACGGTGGGACCTCCCAAGAGACCCAGTACTTC. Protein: CASKNGGTSQETQYF.